This T cell receptor (beta chain) was sequenced in a study of T-cell memory formation after mild COVID-19. Study context: TCR clusters showed largely donor specificity.

TCRdb ran MiXCR on the 5' RACE reads and lists one entry per CDR3 protein. The sample consists of 550,000 to 700,000 distinct CDR3 sequences, 15% to 20% of them appearing once. There are 14 residues in the CDR3. V was clipped by 6 bases and J by 4 bases, with 15 bases between them. Germline-derived CDR1 and CDR2 are MGHRA and YSYEKL. As for this clonotype: No antigen is known for it.

Study results and limitations: Balance between CD4 and CD8 was seen in clones contracting day 15 to 85, and a CD4+ lean was seen in later expanders.

The material sequenced was PBMCs or a T cell subset sorted from them (not recorded which). This TCR was sampled from an adult woman who had mild COVID-19 (a few samples of this study predate the infection). Cell type and time point are not known. The chain joins TRBV4-1 to TRBJ1-1; TRBD1 might be the D (5 bases). The CDR3 nucleotides are TGCGCCAGCAGTCCCCCGACGGGGGGCACTGAAGCTTTCTTT. Its protein product is CASSPPTGGTEAFF.